Listed below are T cell receptor beta chains from one sample, sequenced in a study of vaccination effects on CD4 cells after COVID-19. Method: immunoSEQ multiplex PCR; TCRdb's copy keeps in-frame clones and lacks some. The sample has tens of thousands of clones; roughly 76% are singletons. The antigens for these receptors are not known. This material consisted of CD4+ T cells from PBMCs cultured with HCoV-229E spike peptides, taken before COVID-19 vaccination. The receptors derive from a human donor who received a COVID-19 vaccine. Both conserved end residues are part of each CDR3. A D gene is named only where the DNA matches it firmly. Size is omitted from some rows. Given values are once, few, many or a class for expanded clones.

d_gene | j_gene | abundance | v_gene | CDR3aa | CDR3nt
TRBD1 | TRBJ1-5 | - | TRBV7-8 | CASSLREGARLVNQPQHF | TGTGCCAGCAGCTTAAGGGAGGGGGCGCGACTGGTCAATCAGCCCCAGCATTTT
- | TRBJ1-1 | - | TRBV5-1 | CASSLAGGPSEAFF | TGCGCCAGCAGCTTGGCCGGGGGGCCCTCTGAAGCTTTCTTT
- | TRBJ1-3 | - | TRBV3-1/TRBV3-2 | CASSQDQGNTIYF | TGTGCCAGCAGCCAAGATCAAGGCAACACCATATATTTT
- | TRBJ1-2 | - | TRBV29-1 | CSADQGTGYTF | TGCAGCGCTGACCAAGGGACGGGCTACACCTTC
- | TRBJ1-1 | once | TRBV6-5 | CASSYSHELETEAFF | TGTGCCAGCAGTTATAGTCATGAGTTGGAGACTGAAGCTTTCTTT
TRBD1 | TRBJ1-4 | - | TRBV7-9 | CASSRTGGDEKLFF | TGTGCCAGCAGCCGGACAGGGGGCGATGAAAAACTGTTTTTT
- | TRBJ2-1 | - | TRBV9 | CASSVDSSYNEQFF | TGTGCCAGCAGCGTAGATTCTTCCTACAATGAGCAGTTCTTC
- | TRBJ2-1 | - | TRBV20-1 | CSARAWGESFF | TGCAGTGCTAGAGCATGGGGGGAGTCGTTCTTC
TRBD2 | TRBJ2-3 | - | TRBV12-5 | CASGLSGGADTQYF | TGTGCTAGTGGTTTGAGCGGGGGAGCAGATACGCAGTATTTT
- | TRBJ1-1 | - | TRBV5-1 | CASSHGDTRNTEAFF | TGCGCCAGCAGTCATGGTGATACGAGGAACACTGAAGCTTTCTTT